One sample yielded the 21 T cell receptor beta chains listed below, sequenced in a study of regulatory T cells in long-lasting Graves disease. Through Arm-PCR of CDR3 regions and iRepertoire HTBI primers, TCR beta libraries were built. TCRdb passed the multiplex PCR reads through MiXCR, listing each CDR3 protein once. This table holds roughly 700,000 distinct CDR3 sequences, approximately 31% found once. As for time point: persistent/refractory GD, antithyroid drugs over 5 years with positive TRAb. Preparation of the TCR library used RNA extracted from PBMCs. The material sequenced was peripheral blood mononuclear cells (PBMCs), taken when the disease was refractory, from a patient treated with antithyroid drugs. The source is a female donor with Graves disease.

The V gene is TRBV6-1, the J gene TRBJ1-6, with TRBD1 matching over 9 bases. This CDR3 is built from 14 residues. V lost 3 bases, J lost 9 bases, and 3 bases stayed unmatched. Germline V CDR1 and CDR2: MNHNS, SASEGT. In DNA form, the CDR3 reads TGTGCCAGCAGTGACACAGGGGGCTCTTCACCCCTCCACTTT. Its protein product is CASSDTGGSSPLHF.

The rearrangement joins TRBV4-1 to TRBJ2-5; 7 nucleotides agree with TRBD2. The CDR3 runs 14 residues. Trimming took 3 bases from V and 4 from J; bases not matched to a gene: 5. Looked up from germline, CDR1 is MGHRA and CDR2 is YSYEKL. CDR3 DNA sequence: TGCGCCAGCAGCCAGACGACTAGCCGAGAGACCCAGTACTTC. This translates into CASSQTTSRETQYF.

In its sample, this clonotype was seen a few times. In nucleotides, the CDR3 is TGCAGTGCTCGACCGCTAGCGGTTAGCTCCTACGAGCAGTACTTC. Protein: CSARPLAVSSYEQYF. The V and J genes are TRBV20-1 and TRBJ2-7, with TRBD2 matching over 7 bases. The CDR3 contains 15 residues. Germline loops: CDR1 DFQATT, CDR2 SNEGSKA (reference sequence). Trimming removed 5 bases from V and 0 bases from J; junction bases left unmatched: 10.

This clonotype has only a few counts. J is TRBJ2-2 and V is TRBV20-1; TRBD2 agrees at 15 bases. This CDR3 has 17 amino acids. The ends lost 5 bases at V and 8 bases at J; junction bases unmatched: 12. Germline values: CDR1 DFQATT, CDR2 SNEGSKA (reference sequence). CDR3 protein: CSAFEMAGLAGGGELFF. The CDR3 DNA sequence: TGCAGTGCTTTTGAGATGGCGGGACTAGCGGGAGGAGGGGAGCTGTTTTTT.

This clonotype has a count of ten or more. The V gene is TRBV2, the J gene TRBJ2-1, with D maybe TRBD2 (5 bases). The germline CDR1 and CDR2 sequences are SNHLY and FYNNEI. Trimming removed 4 bases from V and 6 bases from J, with 13 bases in between. The CDR3 is made up of 14 amino acids. The CDR3 coding sequence is TGTGCCAGCAGTGGACTATCTATTGGCAATGAGCAGTTCTTC. Amino acid sequence: CASSGLSIGNEQFF.

This clonotype came up many times. Mismatch with germline at one junction end may stem from a read error. This chain's CDR3 is CASSLGGLTEAFF. CDR3 coding DNA: TGCGCCAGCAGCTTGGGGGGCCTCACTGAAGCTTTCTTT. The V and J genes are TRBV12-3 or TRBV12-4 and TRBJ1-1; maybe TRBD1 (6 bases). The CDR3 is made up of 13 amino acids.

The V gene is TRBV11-2, the J gene TRBJ2-7; possibly TRBD1 for D (7 bases). Deletions cut 5 bases from V and 1 base from J, with 24 bases between. Germline lookup yields CDR1 SGHAT and CDR2 FQNNGV. This CDR3 comprises 18 residues. As DNA, the CDR3 is TGTGCCAGCAGCCAGCGGACAGGAGGAACGGGGGCTTCCTACGAGCAGTACTTC. This translates into CASSQRTGGTGASYEQYF.

This chain uses TRBV6-1 with TRBJ2-2, with unresolved D. This CDR3 has 16 amino acids. Germline V gene lookup returns CDR1 MNHNS and CDR2 SASEGT. Trimming removed 6 bases at V and 3 bases at J, with 17 bases between. CDR3 DNA: TGTGCCAGCAGGATTGATGGACGTTATGACACCGGGGAGCTGTTTTTT. This encodes CASRIDGRYDTGELFF.

CDR3 nucleotides: TGTGCCAGCAGAGGGGAGGGTAGCTCTGGGGCCAACGTCCTGACTTTC. It is translated as CASRGEGSSGANVLTF. J is TRBJ2-6 and V is TRBV6-1, with TRBD2 identical over 7 bases. The CDR3 runs to 16 residues. In germline, CDR1 is MNHNS, CDR2 SASEGT. J was trimmed by 0 bases and V by 6 bases; bases with no gene match: 5.

This clonotype was detected a few times. V gene TRBV6-1 combines with J gene TRBJ1-2; D call uncertain. This CDR3 has 13 residues. Germline CDR1 MNHNS, CDR2 SASEGT. V gave up 11 bases and J gave up 2 bases, with 15 bases separating them. The CDR3 DNA sequence: TGTGCCCTCTCCCCCACGGGAAACTATGGCTACACCTTC. This gives the protein CALSPTGNYGYTF.

This clonotype has a handful of counts. One end of the junction fails to match germline, which may point to a read error. The V call is TRBV2, the J call TRBJ1-2, with 7 bases lining up with TRBD1. CDR1 SNHLY and CDR2 FYNNEI come from the germline V gene. The CDR3 is 13 amino acids. In DNA, the CDR3 is TGTGCCAGCAGTGAAGTTAGGGGGCAAGGATTAATCTTC. Its protein product is CASSEVRGQGLIF.

The V and J genes are TRBV3-1 and TRBJ2-7, with D possibly matching TRBD1 (6 bases). The CDR3 loop spans 15 amino acids. Germline V gene sequence: CDR1 LGHDT, CDR2 YNNKEL (reference sequence). The V end lost 2 bases, the J end lost 6 bases, and 17 bases lay between the germline ends. The CDR3 bases are TGTGCCAGCAGCCAAACCGGGACATTAATTGGCGAGCAGTACTTC. Translating it yields CASSQTGTLIGEQYF.

This clonotype has just a few counts. V and J are TRBV6-1 and TRBJ2-7; D remains unclear. CDR1 and CDR2 from the germline V gene are MNHNS and SASEGT. Trimming took off 5 bases at V and 2 bases at J, with 13 bases between the two ends. The length of the CDR3 is 14 residues. The CDR3 here is CASSTSPGPYEQYF. The DNA of the CDR3 is TGTGCCAGCAGTACCTCCCCTGGCCCCTACGAGCAGTACTTC.

There are a few counts of this clonotype. The chain is built from TRBV9 and TRBJ2-7; 7 bases align to TRBD1. CDR1 is SGDLS, CDR2 YYNGEE, per germline. The ends lost 0 bases at V and 1 base at J; junction bases unmatched: 1. This CDR3 spans 14 amino acids. CDR3 residues: CASSVAQGSYEQYF. CDR3 nucleotides: TGTGCCAGCAGCGTAGCACAGGGGTCCTACGAGCAGTACTTC.

A few counts support this clonotype. CDR3 bases: TGTGCTAGTGGGACAGGGACCAACTATGGCTACACCTTC. Its translation: CASGTGTNYGYTF. The V and J genes are TRBV12-5 and TRBJ1-2; 7 nucleotides line up with TRBD1. The junction had 3 bases not matched to a gene; V was cut back by 6 bases and J by 2 bases. Looked up from germline, CDR1 is LGHNT and CDR2 is FRNRAP. There are 13 residues in the CDR3.

The CDR3 here is CASSQGTREWAFF. The CDR3 DNA sequence: TGTGCCAGCAGCCAAGGGACAAGAGAATGGGCTTTCTTT. The rearrangement uses TRBV3-1 and TRBJ1-1, with D maybe TRBD1 (5 bases). The V end lost 1 base, the J end lost 11 bases, and 14 bases lay between the germline ends. The CDR3 spans 13 residues. Germline V lookup: CDR1 LGHDT, CDR2 YNNKEL (reference sequence).

In this sample, this clonotype turned up many times. V is TRBV12-3 or TRBV12-4 and J is TRBJ2-7; 8 positions match TRBD2. There are 16 residues in the CDR3. Germline trimming cut 6 bases from V and 5 bases from J; bases unmatched to any gene: 15. CDR3 sequence reads: CASSTLEAGGGNEQYF. DNA for the CDR3: TGTGCCAGCAGCACCCTAGAGGCGGGAGGAGGGAACGAGCAGTACTTC.

This clonotype was recorded many times. The chain uses TRBV28 and TRBJ1-5, with D possibly TRBD1 on 5 matching bases. The germline V gene has CDR1 MDHEN and CDR2 SYDVKM. This CDR3 is built from 12 residues. Trimming took off 10 bases at V and 8 bases at J, with 15 bases between the two ends. The CDR3 here is CATRDPGKPQHF. DNA for the CDR3: TGTGCCACCCGGGACCCGGGTAAGCCCCAGCATTTT.

Only a few counts were recorded for this clonotype. This sequence joins TRBV12-3 or TRBV12-4 and TRBJ1-4, with D possibly TRBD1 on 5 matching bases. CDR3 size: 14 residues. V was clipped by 6 bases and J by 6 bases, with 14 bases between them. CDR3 nucleotides: TGTGCCAGCAGGTCAGGGTGGGGGGATGAAAAACTGTTTTTT. As protein: CASRSGWGDEKLFF.

The rearrangement joins TRBV5-6 to TRBJ1-1; tentatively, D is TRBD1 (5 bases). V lost 2 bases, J lost 13 bases, and 18 bases lay in between. Germline V CDR1 and CDR2: SGHDT, YYEEEE. The CDR3 sequence is 13 residues long. The CDR3, as DNA: TGTGCCAGCAGCTTTAGTCGGGACTTTGAGCGTTTCTTT. The encoded protein is CASSFSRDFERFF.

This clonotype was counted ten times or more. At one of its ends the junction is not consistent with the germline gene, which may arise from a read error. The gene calls are TRBV12-3 or TRBV12-4 and TRBJ2-7; no clear D gene. CDR3 length: 12 residues. CDR3 sequence: CASSLARDEQYF. In DNA form, the CDR3 reads TGTGCCAGCAGCTTAGCTCGGGACGAGCAGTACTTC.